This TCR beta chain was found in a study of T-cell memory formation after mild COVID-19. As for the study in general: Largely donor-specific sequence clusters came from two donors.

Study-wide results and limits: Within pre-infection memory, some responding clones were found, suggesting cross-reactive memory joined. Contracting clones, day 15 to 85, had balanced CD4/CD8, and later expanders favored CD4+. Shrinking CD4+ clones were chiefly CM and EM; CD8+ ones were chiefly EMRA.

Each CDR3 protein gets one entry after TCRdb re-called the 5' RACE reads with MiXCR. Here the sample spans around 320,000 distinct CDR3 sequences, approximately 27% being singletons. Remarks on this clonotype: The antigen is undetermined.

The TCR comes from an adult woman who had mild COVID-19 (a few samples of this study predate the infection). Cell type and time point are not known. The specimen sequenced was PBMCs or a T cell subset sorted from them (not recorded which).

CDR3 bases: TGTGCCAGCAGCTTAGGAGGTGGAACAGGGAAAAGGGCTGAAGCTTTCTTT. Its translation: CASSLGGGTGKRAEAFF. The J gene is TRBJ1-1, the V gene TRBV7-9, with D possibly matching TRBD1 (6 bases). The CDR3 loop spans 17 amino acids. V was clipped by 1 base and J by 6 bases, with 21 bases between them. The germline CDR1 and CDR2 sequences are SEHNR and FQNEAQ (reference sequence).